This T cell receptor (beta chain) derives from a study of blood T cell repertoires in COVID-19. The overall study: COVID-19 samples from acute and convalescent phases originated in the United States, Italy and Spain. T cells, B-cell-depleted T cells, or PBMCs supplied cDNA or gDNA.

Germline CDR1 reads SGHTA; CDR2 reads FQGNSA. This CDR3 is 13 amino acids long. V gave up 3 bases and J gave up 3 bases, with 8 bases separating them. In the original processing: Amplification of reference gene primers was used by the study to estimate nucleated cell counts. Repertoires were generated with immunoSEQ multiplex PCR, while TCRdb's copy carries only in-frame clones and drops some. That table gives V, J and clone size, and the DNA gave D and trimming. The sample consists of about 160,000 clones, approximately 80% of them appearing once. The V and J genes are TRBV7-2 and TRBJ1-1; D not resolved. The sample consisted of peripheral blood. This receptor was obtained from a woman at least 80 years old with acute or convalescent COVID-19. This chain's CDR3 is CASSFAGDTEAFF. The CDR3 coding sequence is TGTGCCAGCAGCTTCGCCGGGGACACTGAAGCTTTCTTT.